The rows below give T cell receptor beta chains drawn from one sample of a study of blood T cell repertoires in COVID-19. Some clones are missing from TCRdb's copy, which holds only in-frame ones; the method was immunoSEQ multiplex PCR. The data show roughly 100,000 clones, around 83% seen once. What was sequenced was peripheral blood. Receptors were obtained from an elderly woman with active or convalescent COVID-19. Both conserved end residues are part of each CDR3.

v_call: TRBV9; cdr3_aa: CASSVIRTSEAFF
v_call: TRBV27; cdr3_aa: CASRHTRSETQYF
v_call: TRBV15; cdr3_aa: CATSRDRTGGSPLHF
v_call: TRBV2; cdr3_aa: CASSGVSGYQETQYF
v_call: TRBV6-5; cdr3_aa: CASRGDGYGYTF
v_call: TRBV18; cdr3_aa: CASSLTGAAKEGYTF
v_call: TRBV2; cdr3_aa: CASRVTGVGNEKLFF
v_call: TRBV5-1; cdr3_aa: CASTLAPQYEQYF
v_call: TRBV5-6; cdr3_aa: CASSPTNFVSGYTF
v_call: TRBV28; cdr3_aa: CASSVTGGRNYGYTF
v_call: TRBV19; cdr3_aa: CASSLWSPNQPQHF
v_call: TRBV12-3/TRBV12-4; cdr3_aa: CASSRDRQETQYF
v_call: TRBV10-1; cdr3_aa: CASRELAGGPRQETQYF
v_call: TRBV29-1; cdr3_aa: CSLRPGGTDTQYF
v_call: TRBV28; cdr3_aa: CASSFLGAGNTIYF
v_call: TRBV7-2; cdr3_aa: CASSLDKAGGTDTQYF
v_call: TRBV11-2; cdr3_aa: CASSLVGVRSNEQFF
v_call: TRBV7-2; cdr3_aa: CASSGDRSYNEQFF
v_call: TRBV7-2; cdr3_aa: CASSLLPVSTDTQYF
v_call: TRBV2; cdr3_aa: CASNGQYTNTGELFF
v_call: TRBV29-1; cdr3_aa: CSGHRGHEQFF
v_call: TRBV20-1; cdr3_aa: CSATGGETQYF
v_call: TRBV6-1; cdr3_aa: CASSAGTGGGQETQYF
v_call: TRBV7-2; cdr3_aa: CASSQGQSNSPLHF
v_call: TRBV2; cdr3_aa: CASYLWYGYTF
v_call: TRBV9; cdr3_aa: CASSVTGFGYTF
v_call: TRBV27; cdr3_aa: CASRGGVGSSGNTIYF
v_call: TRBV5-1; cdr3_aa: CASSLGRMGRANYGYTF
v_call: TRBV24-1; cdr3_aa: CATSELKSSGYTF
v_call: TRBV29-1; cdr3_aa: CSVDRTNTEAFF
v_call: TRBV4-1; cdr3_aa: CASSLKGTVAGYGYTF
v_call: TRBV24-1; cdr3_aa: CATTGVGTEAFF
v_call: TRBV6-5; cdr3_aa: CASSSPSMNTEAFF
v_call: TRBV29-1; cdr3_aa: CSVASAVPTDTQYF
v_call: TRBV27; cdr3_aa: CASSPSGTGGKNEQFF
v_call: TRBV5-1; cdr3_aa: CASSLEWMGSYNSPLHF
v_call: TRBV2; cdr3_aa: CASSEVAISRVANEKLFF